This TCR beta chain was found in a study of OX40 agonist ivuxolimab in advanced cancers. Looking at the study overall: Mean age around 60 years, range about 20 to 79; approximately 80% male.

Notes on this clone: The target antigen is unknown.

J lost 6 bases, V lost 3 bases, and 4 bases had no gene match. The CDR3 covers 14 residues. In germline, CDR1 is GTSNPN, CDR2 SVGIG (reference sequence). Profiled with immunoSEQ multiplex PCR; TCRdb holds only in-frame clones, not every one. The table has tens of thousands of clones, 80% to 90% seen once. Whole-study results and caveats: Antigen specificity of clonally expanded peripheral T cells was not established.

This specimen consisted of CD4+ or CD8+ T cells sorted from blood, obtained in a trial of the OX40 agonist ivuxolimab. The V gene is TRBV30, the J gene TRBJ2-1, with TRBD2 matching over 11 bases. The receptor was isolated from an adult with an advanced solid tumor such as melanoma, head and neck, liver or kidney cancer. The CDR3 DNA sequence: TGTGCCTGGAGCTTAGCGGGAGGGGGCAATGAGCAGTTCTTC. Residues: CAWSLAGGGNEQFF. Looking up the rest from reference TRBV30 and TRBJ2-1 gives the full variable domain: SQTIHQWPATLVQPVGSPLSLECTVEGTSNPNLYWYRQAAGRGLQLLFYSVGIGQISSEVPQNLSASRPQDRQFILSSKKLLLSDSGFYLCAWSLAGGGNEQFFGPGTRLTVL.